The present T cell receptor (beta chain) was sequenced within a study of CD8 T cells in ankylosing spondylitis. Whole-study findings and limits: A number of the motif variants had already been described in reactive arthritis synovial fluid and blood. Disease-linked clones were reportedly significantly enriched in matched ankylosing spondylitis synovial fluid. Within ankylosing spondylitis blood, a TCR beta motif made up of seven to nine highly homologous variants appeared to be characteristic.

On this clonotype: What it binds is not known.

Germline V gene lookup returns CDR1 MNHEY and CDR2 SMNVEV (reference sequence). V trimming: 5 bases; J trimming: 0 bases; junction bases outside the gene matches: 3. The CDR3 sequence is 16 residues long. Making the TCR beta libraries involved quantitative 5'-RACE with molecular barcodes. TCRdb fed the 5' RACE reads into MiXCR, producing one record per CDR3 protein. The repertoire consists of some 200,000 distinct CDR3 sequences, with about 18% occurring once and the leading ten covering around 4.1%. This sequence joins TRBV27 and TRBJ2-3, with 12 positions matching TRBD2. Material: blood, either unsorted or a sorted T cell fraction (not recorded which). The sequence was obtained from a male donor aged 10-29 years with ankylosing spondylitis or in good health (not recorded which). CDR3 residues: CASSRTSGTSTDTQYF. The CDR3, as DNA: TGTGCCAGCAGTCGGACTAGCGGGACTAGCACAGATACGCAGTATTTT.